What follows describes a single T cell receptor (beta chain). Its cognate antigen has yet to be identified. There are no base qualities to consult, and no much larger clone falls within one base. The time point label corresponds to: baseline before first vaccination. Vaccinee samples were obtained from the UK trials COV001 and COV002, which included a single-blind randomized controlled phase 2/3 trial of AZD1222 (ChAdOx1 nCoV-19) in healthy adults. For TCRbeta chain sequencing, PBMC samples were collected from trial participants at day 0 and at day 28 after the second dose. The record originates from a study of T cell responses to AZD1222 COVID-19 vaccine (dated by TCRdb to 2020 to 2022). With regard to the full study: AZD1222 recipients given second doses at about 4 weeks or at about 12 weeks were pooled, since spike-specific TCR depth and breadth were not found to differ between the two schedules. Enrollment into the trials was organized by age into subgroups of 18-55, 56-69 and 70-plus years, and those subgroups contained roughly 140, 27 and 60 TCR-sequenced participants, respectively. TCR sequencing covered over 230 trial participants: 200 to 220 given two doses of AZD1222 and 26 given two doses of MenACWY control vaccine. The investigation overall reported the following: Participants were mostly white British and included more females than males, and it was suggested by the authors that clonal diversity may have been underestimated. The vaccine-associated CD4 TCRs covered the entire spike protein, and the dominant responses fell in regions 160-218 and 743-854. Because no day 14 peak-response samples were available, repertoires were characterized only after the peak T cell response. Spike-specific TCR breadth and depth rose significantly after two AZD1222 doses compared with day 0 and with MenACWY recipients. Epitopes outside the regions mutated in the B.1.351 and B.1.1.7 variants were reportedly recognized by nearly half of the unique spike-specific TCRs. In the small 56-69-year group, the increase in depth fell short of significance, most likely because of low power. Conclusions about previously exposed vaccinees are limited, since just a handful of AZD1222 recipients were seropositive for SARS-CoV-2 at baseline.

V is pruned by 4 bases and J by 1 base, leaving 3 bases of the junction without a gene match. The germline V gene (reference sequence) yields GTSNPN for CDR1 and SVGIG for CDR2. From cysteine to phenylalanine, the CDR3 is 13 amino acids long. Only the CDR3 region is kept as DNA, spanning 39 bases read in frame from base 1. The CDR3 regions of human TCRbeta chains were analyzed by immunosequencing. The source study handled its data this way. Repertoire TCRs were matched against a reference library of SARS-CoV-2-specific TCRs generated with the MIRA antigen-specificity platform. Breadth meant the fraction of unique TCRs that were SARS-CoV-2-associated, whereas depth meant the fraction of total T cells that were SARS-CoV-2-associated. Using the MIRA data, every spike-specific TCR was mapped to the spike region that the TCR reacted to and assigned to either a CD4 or a CD8 class. Log10-transformed breadth and depth values were compared by one-way ANOVA with Sidak's multiple comparisons tests. Entries here come from immuneACCESS through TCRdb and include only in-frame sequences with V and J called. Some clones fail to appear in such tables; in the studies checked, an unresolved V gene covers under half of the shortfall, and the cause of the remainder is unknown. The V and J calls and the clone size are those of that table, but D and trimming were determined from the DNA. The sample table holds under 55,000 clones, of which around four fifths were seen once. In total, the top ten clones hold about a tenth of the sample.

Material: peripheral blood, obtained on day 0 of AZD1222 vaccination. Recombination joined TRBV30 with TRBJ1-1, with 7 bases matching TRBD1. The origin of this receptor is an adult in good health. The CDR3: CAWTGTANTEAFF. The DNA is TGTGCCTGGACTGGGACAGCGAACACTGAAGCTTTCTTT.